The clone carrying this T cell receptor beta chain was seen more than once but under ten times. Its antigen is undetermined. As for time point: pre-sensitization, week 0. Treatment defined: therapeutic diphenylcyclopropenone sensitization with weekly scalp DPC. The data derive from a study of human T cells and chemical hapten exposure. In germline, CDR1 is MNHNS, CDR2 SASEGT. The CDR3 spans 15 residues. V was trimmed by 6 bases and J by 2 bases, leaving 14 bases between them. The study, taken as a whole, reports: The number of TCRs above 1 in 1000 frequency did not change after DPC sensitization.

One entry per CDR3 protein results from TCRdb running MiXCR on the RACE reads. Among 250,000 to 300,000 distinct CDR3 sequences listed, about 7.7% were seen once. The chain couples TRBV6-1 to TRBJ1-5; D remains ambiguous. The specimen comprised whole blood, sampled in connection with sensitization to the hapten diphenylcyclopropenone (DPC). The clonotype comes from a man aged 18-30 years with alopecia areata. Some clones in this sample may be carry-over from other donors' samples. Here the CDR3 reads CASSGLMGRNQPQHF. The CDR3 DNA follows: TGTGCCAGCAGCGGTTTGATGGGCCGCAATCAGCCCCAGCATTTT.